What follows are 3 T cell receptor beta chains derived from one specimen sequenced in a study of T cells in Graves' hyperthyroidism and ophthalmopathy. Amplification targeted TCR beta CDR3 regions from RNA transcripts. First-round RT-PCR with HTBI primers amplified the TCR CDR3 region. Using its own MiXCR run on the multiplex PCR reads, TCRdb lists one record per CDR3 protein. The repertoire has around 530,000 distinct CDR3 sequences, approximately 17% of them found once; the top ten carry 15% to 20%. What was sequenced was blood. The receptor source for this set is a woman under 30 with Graves' ophthalmopathy.

This clonotype was detected ten times or more. This chain joins TRBV5-1 and TRBJ1-1; unclear D gene. Trimming took 4 bases from V and 0 from J, leaving 13 bases between them. The CDR3 is 15 residues long. Germline loops: CDR1 SGHRS, CDR2 YFSETQ. CDR3 amino acids: CASSLSALMNTEAFF. The CDR3 DNA reads as TGCGCCAGCAGCCTATCAGCCTTAATGAACACTGAAGCTTTCTTT.

V gene TRBV4-1 combines with J gene TRBJ1-1; D not certain. Germline V gene sequence: CDR1 MGHRA, CDR2 YSYEKL. Trimming shortened V by 0 bases and J by 1 base, and 12 bases separated the two germline ends. There are 16 residues in the CDR3. The CDR3 DNA reads TGCGCCAGCAGCCAAGATGTTTGGGCAGAGAACACTGAAGCTTTCTTT. As protein: CASSQDVWAENTEAFF.

This clonotype was observed many times. The chain uses TRBV18 and TRBJ2-1; D is unresolved. V lost 5 bases and J lost 13, with 12 bases in between. Germline CDR1 and CDR2: KGHSH and LQKENI. The CDR3 covers 11 residues. CDR3 sequence reads: CASSSTGPQFF. CDR3 coding DNA: TGTGCCAGCTCATCCACCGGGCCTCAGTTCTTC.